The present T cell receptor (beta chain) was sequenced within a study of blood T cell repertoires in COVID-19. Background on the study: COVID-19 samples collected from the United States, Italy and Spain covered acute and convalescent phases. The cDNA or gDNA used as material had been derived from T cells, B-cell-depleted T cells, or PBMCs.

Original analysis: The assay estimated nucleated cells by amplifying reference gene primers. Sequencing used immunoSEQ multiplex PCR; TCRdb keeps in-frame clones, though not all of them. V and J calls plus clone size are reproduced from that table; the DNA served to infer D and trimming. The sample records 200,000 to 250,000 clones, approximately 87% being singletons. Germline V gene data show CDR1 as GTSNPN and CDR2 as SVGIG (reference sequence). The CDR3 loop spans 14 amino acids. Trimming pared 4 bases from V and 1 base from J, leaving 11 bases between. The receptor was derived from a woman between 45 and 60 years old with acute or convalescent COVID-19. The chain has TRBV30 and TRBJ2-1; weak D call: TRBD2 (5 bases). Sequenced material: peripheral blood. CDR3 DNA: TGTGCCTGGAAGCCCGGGGTATCCTACAATGAGCAGTTCTTC. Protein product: CAWKPGVSYNEQFF.